This T cell receptor beta chain was obtained from a study of CD8 T cells in ankylosing spondylitis. General study points: Significant enrichment of disease-linked clones was reported in matched ankylosing spondylitis synovial fluid. Disease-linked clones had a CD8+ phenotype and relatively low frequency in peripheral blood.

This clonotype was detected a few times. What it binds is unknown. CDR3 size: 15 residues. After removal of 5 bases from V and 7 bases from J, the junction contained 16 bases not matched to a gene. Germline lookup yields CDR1 DFQATT and CDR2 SNEGSKA (reference sequence). One entry per CDR3 protein, called by TCRdb with MiXCR from the 5' RACE reads. The table lists about 64,000 distinct CDR3 sequences, 6.2% of them singletons. The rearrangement links TRBV20-1 to TRBJ1-2; 7 bases agree with TRBD1. Sequencing was done on a sample of synovial fluid, either unsorted or a sorted T cell fraction (not recorded which). The origin of this receptor is a male donor with ankylosing spondylitis. The CDR3: CSAGSLPQGKGGYTF. The CDR3, as DNA: TGCAGTGCTGGATCATTACCACAGGGGAAGGGTGGCTACACCTTC.